This T cell receptor beta chain is drawn from a study of cytomegalovirus exposure and HLA in healthy donors. General observations from the study: Specificity for CMV antigens was confirmed in vitro for a few of the CMV-associated chains. Using the classifier, cytomegalovirus status was reportedly diagnosed with high specificity and sensitivity. Over 150 TCR beta chains were listed as cytomegalovirus-associated.

Separate from the approximately 730-subject first cohort, the 120-subject validation cohort was the one that the donors belonged to. Notes on this clone: Its antigen is currently unknown.

After removal of 2 bases from V and 6 bases from J, the junction contained 8 bases not matched to a gene. From germline, CDR1 is SGHRS and CDR2 YFSETQ. The CDR3 runs 15 residues. Generated by immunoSEQ multiplex PCR, the TCRdb table keeps only in-frame clones and is missing some. The table records 150,000 or so clones, about 82% of them present only once. This receptor was taken from a human donor in good health. Material for sequencing was PBMCs. The genes are TRBV5-1 and TRBJ2-4, with 7 nucleotides matching TRBD1. The CDR3 region is CASSFVDRDANIQYF. The CDR3 bases are TGCGCCAGCAGCTTTGTAGACAGGGACGCAAACATTCAGTACTTC.